One sample yielded the 21 T cell receptor beta chains listed below, sequenced in a study of shared clonotypes between healthy human individuals. Here immunoSEQ multiplex PCR was the method, and the copy in TCRdb shows in-frame clones only, minus some. This table has hundreds of thousands of clones, around 96% appearing once. Terminally differentiated effector memory CD45RA+ cells were left out of the naive CD8 fraction, which was CD45RO-negative and positively selected for CCR7. The sample was naive CD8+ T cells sorted from blood. The receptors were gathered from a man aged 25 to 45 in good health.

V and J are TRBV5-6 and TRBJ2-7; 11 bases agree with TRBD1. The CDR3 contains 14 residues. Trimming at V came to 7 bases and at J to 7 bases, leaving 10 bases not matched to a gene. From germline, CDR1 is SGHDT and CDR2 YYEEEE. The CDR3 region has the DNA TGTGCCAGCGCCCTCGGACAGGGGGCCGGAGAGCAGTACTTC. It codes for CASALGQGAGEQYF. The variable domain in full, completed from reference TRBV5-6 and TRBJ2-7, reads DAGVTQSPTHLIKTRGQQVTLRCSPKSGHDTVSWYQQALGQGPQFIFQYYEEEERQRGNFPDRFSGHQFPNYSSELNVNALLLGDSALYLCASALGQGAGEQYFGPGTRLTVT.

The V gene is TRBV7-3, the J gene TRBJ2-2; D assignment may be TRBD1 or TRBD2 (5 bases each). This CDR3 has 13 amino acids. V was shortened by 2 bases and J by 5 bases, with 6 bases between the two germline ends. CDR1 is SGHTA and CDR2 is FQGTGA in the germline V gene. DNA of the CDR3: TGTGCCAGCAGCTTAGAGGGGACCGGGGAGCTGTTTTTT. Residues: CASSLEGTGELFF.

The chain has TRBV7-9 and TRBJ1-3, with unresolved D. This CDR3 is built from 14 residues. The V end was cut by 5 bases, the J end by 4 bases, with 12 bases between. Germline lookup yields CDR1 SEHNR and CDR2 FQNEAQ (reference sequence). CDR3 in amino acids: CASSQPVAGNTIYF. The CDR3 nucleotides read TGTGCCAGCAGCCAACCGGTGGCGGGAAACACCATATATTTT.

This rearrangement joins TRBV10-3 to TRBJ2-1; the match to TRBD1 covers 12 bases. Germline trimming cut 6 bases from V and 7 bases from J; bases unmatched to any gene: 10. Germline CDR1 ENHRY, CDR2 SYGVKD. This CDR3 region has 16 residues. The CDR3 reads CAIRSSGQGAWNEQFF. Here the CDR3 DNA reads TGTGCCATCAGGTCATCGGGACAGGGGGCGTGGAATGAGCAGTTCTTC.

The chain combines TRBV7-9 with TRBJ2-1; TRBD2 matches at 13 bases. J gave up 3 bases and V 6 bases, and 8 bases lay outside the gene matches. Germline V gene lookup returns CDR1 SEHNR and CDR2 FQNEAQ (reference sequence). This CDR3 has 17 amino acids. CDR3 loop: CASRSTSGREVYNEQFF. Here the CDR3 DNA reads TGTGCCAGCAGGTCTACTAGCGGGAGGGAAGTCTACAATGAGCAGTTCTTC.

This chain links TRBV29-1 with TRBJ1-2; 8 nucleotides agree with TRBD1. Germline CDR1 and CDR2: SQVTM and ANQGSEA. The CDR3 sequence is 14 residues long. Trimming removed 4 bases from V and 3 bases from J; junction bases left unmatched: 7. In DNA form, the CDR3 reads TGCAGCGTTGGCCGGACAGGGACCGACTATGGCTACACCTTC. Amino acid sequence: CSVGRTGTDYGYTF.

This chain joins TRBV4-1 and TRBJ2-7; 11 bases agree with TRBD1. The J segment lost 1 base and the V segment lost 8 bases, leaving 4 bases of the junction unmatched. In germline, CDR1 is MGHRA, CDR2 YSYEKL. The CDR3 runs 14 residues. The chain's CDR3 is CASAGTGGSYEQYF. In DNA form, the CDR3 reads TGCGCCAGCGCCGGGACAGGGGGTTCCTACGAGCAGTACTTC.

This clone was picked up one time. The V gene is TRBV27, the J gene TRBJ2-7; a possible D gene is TRBD2 (6 bases). Trimming shortened V by 3 bases and J by 2 bases, and 14 bases separated the two germline ends. CDR3 length: 15 residues. Germline V gives CDR1 MNHEY, CDR2 SMNVEV (reference sequence). Here the CDR3 DNA reads TGTGCCAGCAGTTTTTGGGGCGGGGAGACCTACGAGCAGTACTTC. Translation gives CASSFWGGETYEQYF.

This clone showed up just once. The CDR3 here is CAASTGAYEQYF. In DNA, the CDR3 is TGTGCCGCCTCGACAGGGGCCTACGAGCAGTACTTC. The chain uses TRBV15 and TRBJ2-7; TRBD1 agrees at 8 bases. The CDR3 spans 12 residues. V lost 11 bases to trimming and J lost 2 bases; unmatched junction nucleotides: 5. Per germline, CDR1 LNHNV and CDR2 YYDKDF (reference sequence).

The CDR3 reads CASSPQGGAPYEQYF. The CDR3 coding sequence is TGTGCCAGCTCACCGCAGGGGGGGGCGCCCTACGAGCAGTACTTC. The chain joins TRBV18 to TRBJ2-7, with D perhaps TRBD1 or TRBD2 (7 bases each). The CDR3 length is 15 residues. V lost 3 bases to trimming and J lost 2 bases, with 14 bases between them. Germline V gene sequence: CDR1 KGHSH, CDR2 LQKENI.

The chain joins TRBV25-1 to TRBJ2-2, with D perhaps matching TRBD1 or TRBD2 (5 bases each). Trimming left V 7 bases short and J 3 bases short, with 21 bases between. The CDR3 runs to 17 residues. Looked up from germline, CDR1 is MGHDK and CDR2 is SYGVNS. Here the CDR3 reads CASTGRFLGRDTGELFF. CDR3 in DNA: TGTGCCAGCACCGGCAGGTTCTTGGGGCGGGACACCGGGGAGCTGTTTTTT.

For this clone: A much more abundant neighbour one base away suggests this may be a read error. The V call is TRBV7-9, the J call TRBJ2-7, with D unresolved. This CDR3 comprises 12 residues. Trimming removed 4 bases from V and 2 bases from J, with 6 bases in between. Germline-derived CDR1 and CDR2 are SEHNR and FQNEAQ (reference sequence). CDR3: CASSSQTYEQYF. The CDR3 coding sequence is TGTGCCAGCAGCTCACAGACCTACGAGCAGTACTTC.

CDR3 DNA sequence: TGTGCCAGCAAAGAACTGGGGGCCTCTGGACTCCACGAGCAGTACTTC. Its translation is CASKELGASGLHEQYF. V is TRBV27 and J is TRBJ2-7; D perhaps matches TRBD1 (6 bases). The CDR3 length is 16 residues. The germline gives CDR1 MNHEY, CDR2 SMNVEV (reference sequence). V lost 7 bases and J 5 bases, leaving 24 bases between the germline ends.

Turning to this clone: Other nucleotide sequences from this sample produce the same CDR3. The V gene is TRBV7-9, the J gene TRBJ2-7; 9 nucleotides agree with TRBD1. The germline V gene encodes CDR1 SEHNR and CDR2 FQNEAQ (reference sequence). V dropped 4 bases and J dropped 0; count of bases not matched to a gene: 4. The length of the CDR3 is 15 residues. CDR3 DNA: TGTGCCAGCAGCTCAGGACAGGGGAACTCCTACGAGCAGTACTTC. Translation: CASSSGQGNSYEQYF.

The rearrangement links TRBV27 to TRBJ2-3, with D perhaps being TRBD1 or TRBD2 (5 bases each). The CDR3 runs 16 residues. V dropped 2 bases and J dropped 2 bases, with 14 bases sitting between them. The germline V gene has CDR1 MNHEY and CDR2 SMNVEV (reference sequence). The CDR3 DNA is TGTGCCAGCAGTTTAATCGGGGCCCTACTCACAGATACGCAGTATTTT. It specifies CASSLIGALLTDTQYF.

The rearrangement joins TRBV9 to TRBJ2-6, with a tentative D call TRBD1 (6 bases). V was clipped by 4 bases and J by 0 bases, with 20 bases between them. Per the germline V gene, CDR1 is SGDLS and CDR2 is YYNGEE. The CDR3 extends over 19 amino acids. The CDR3: CASSPWTVPPISGANVLTF. The CDR3 DNA reads TGTGCCAGCAGCCCCTGGACAGTGCCACCAATCTCTGGGGCCAACGTCCTGACTTTC.

The chain combines TRBV10-3 with TRBJ2-1, with 8 bases aligning to TRBD2. The CDR3 is 18 amino acids. Per germline, CDR1 ENHRY and CDR2 SYGVKD. The V gene end was trimmed by 4 bases and the J gene end by 0 bases; junction bases not matched to a gene: 11. The chain's CDR3 is CAISGTITGTSSYNEQFF. The CDR3 nucleotides read TGTGCCATCAGTGGGACTATAACCGGGACTAGCTCCTACAATGAGCAGTTCTTC.

The gene calls are TRBV7-3 and TRBJ2-1; TRBD2 matches at 9 bases. J lost 1 base, V lost 2 bases, and 12 bases had no gene match. Germline V lookup: CDR1 SGHTA, CDR2 FQGTGA. This CDR3 comprises 19 residues. The CDR3 is CASSLGVDSGRASYNEQFF. Here the CDR3 DNA reads TGTGCCAGCAGCTTAGGGGTGGATAGCGGGAGAGCGTCCTACAATGAGCAGTTCTTC.

V and J are TRBV4-3 and TRBJ2-7, with D tentatively TRBD1 (6 bases). The CDR3 extends over 17 amino acids. V lost 0 bases and J 7 bases, leaving 22 bases between the germline ends. The germline V gene encodes CDR1 LGHNA and CDR2 YSLEER. The CDR3 nucleotides are TGCGCCAGCAGCCAAGAAGATGGTGGAAAAGGGACATATGAGCAGTACTTC. It specifies CASSQEDGGKGTYEQYF.

This chain connects TRBV7-2 to TRBJ2-5; TRBD2 matches 8 bases. J gave up 1 base and V 2 bases, and 3 bases lay outside the gene matches. Germline V lookup: CDR1 SGHTA, CDR2 FQGNSA. The CDR3 contains 15 residues. The CDR3 bases are TGTGCCAGCAGCTTATTCGGGGGGGGCCAAGAGACCCAGTACTTC. This encodes CASSLFGGGQETQYF.

The CDR3 bases are TGTGCCAGCAGCTTTCGGGACAGCTCCTACAATGAGCAGTTCTTC. Protein: CASSFRDSSYNEQFF. The rearrangement uses TRBV11-2 and TRBJ2-1, with 7 bases matching TRBD1. This CDR3 region has 15 residues. CDR1 is SGHAT, CDR2 FQNNGV, per germline. J lost 0 bases, V lost 3 bases, and 2 bases had no gene match.